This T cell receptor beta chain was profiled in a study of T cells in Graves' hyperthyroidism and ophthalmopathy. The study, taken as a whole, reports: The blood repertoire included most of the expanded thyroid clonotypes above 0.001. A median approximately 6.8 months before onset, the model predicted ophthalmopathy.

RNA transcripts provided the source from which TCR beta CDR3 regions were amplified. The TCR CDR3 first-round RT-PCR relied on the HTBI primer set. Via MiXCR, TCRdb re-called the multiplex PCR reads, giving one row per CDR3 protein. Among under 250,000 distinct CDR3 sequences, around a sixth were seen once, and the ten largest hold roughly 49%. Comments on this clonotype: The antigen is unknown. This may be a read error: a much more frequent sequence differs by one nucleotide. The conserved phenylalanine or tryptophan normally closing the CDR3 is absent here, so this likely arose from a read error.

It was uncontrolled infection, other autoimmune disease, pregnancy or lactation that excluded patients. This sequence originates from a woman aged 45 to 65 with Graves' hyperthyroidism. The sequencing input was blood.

The CDR3 protein is CASRIQPPGGYGYTL. CDR3 DNA sequence: TGTGCCAGCAGGATTCAACCTCCGGGCGGATATGGCTACACCCTC. This chain connects TRBV6-1 to TRBJ1-2; no firm D call. This CDR3 is 15 amino acids long. Germline-derived CDR1 and CDR2 are MNHNS and SASEGT. The V gene lost 6 bases and the J gene lost 5 bases, with 19 bases spanning the gap.